Presented here are 8 T cell receptor beta chains from one specimen sequenced in a study of blood T cell repertoires in COVID-19. TCRdb's copy holds only in-frame clones and misses some; the assay was immunoSEQ multiplex PCR. Seen here are some 250,000 clones, around 83% observed once, and the top ten hold roughly 2%. Sample: peripheral blood. The receptors were sampled from a man aged 25-45 years who had recovered from COVID-19.

The genes are TRBV7-6 and TRBJ1-6; D remains unclear. The germline CDR1 and CDR2 sequences are SGHVS and FNYEAQ. The CDR3 contains 17 residues. V gave up 0 bases and J gave up 0 bases, with 9 bases separating them. This chain's CDR3 is CASSLARGGSYNSPLHF. CDR3 DNA: TGTGCCAGCAGCTTAGCCCGGGGTGGCTCCTATAATTCACCCCTCCACTTT.

This clone has only one observation. CDR3 nucleotides: TGTGCCAGCATGGACAGGGGGCTAAGAACTGAAGCTTTCTTT. This translates into CASMDRGLRTEAFF. The V gene is TRBV11-2, the J gene TRBJ1-1; 11 bases fit TRBD1. Germline-derived CDR1 and CDR2 are SGHAT and FQNNGV. The CDR3 spans 14 residues. The trim removed 7 bases at V and 5 bases at J, leaving 6 bases unmatched.

The V call is TRBV11-1, the J call TRBJ2-1, with D perhaps matching TRBD2 (6 bases). V was clipped by 4 bases and J by 3 bases, with 7 bases between them. The germline gives CDR1 SGHAT, CDR2 FQDESV (reference sequence). The CDR3 is made up of 13 amino acids. The CDR3 loop reads CASSSGLYNEQFF. Written as DNA, the CDR3 is TGTGCCAGCAGCTCGGGACTCTACAATGAGCAGTTCTTC.

The chain combines TRBV6-4 with TRBJ2-7; D is possibly TRBD1 (5 bases). The germline V gene has CDR1 MRHNA and CDR2 SNTAGT. Deletions cut 6 bases from V and 6 bases from J, with 15 bases between. CDR3 size: 13 residues. This CDR3 is CASSETSTGEQYF. The CDR3 DNA sequence: TGTGCCAGCAGCGAAACCAGTACAGGCGAGCAGTACTTC.

This chain connects TRBV6-5 to TRBJ1-1; 9 bases match TRBD1. After removal of 10 bases from V and 3 bases from J, the junction contained 9 bases not matched to a gene. The CDR3 loop spans 14 amino acids. Germline lookup yields CDR1 MNHEY and CDR2 SVGAGI. CDR3: CATRTGEGHTEAFF. The DNA of the CDR3 is TGTGCCACCCGGACAGGGGAGGGTCACACTGAAGCTTTCTTT.

The genes are TRBV5-4 and TRBJ2-7; D is perhaps TRBD1 (6 bases). Trimming cost V 0 bases and J 3 bases, with 10 bases left between them. CDR3 size: 14 residues. Germline V CDR1 and CDR2: SGHNT, YYREEE (reference sequence). This chain's CDR3 is CASSLEGGFYEQYF. DNA of the CDR3: TGTGCCAGCAGCTTGGAAGGGGGTTTCTACGAGCAGTACTTC.

This clone was seen just once. V is TRBV3-1 (or the pseudogene TRBV3-2) and J is TRBJ1-2; D not resolved. The CDR3 has 12 residues. The V gene lost 8 bases and the J gene lost 2 bases, with 9 bases spanning the gap. The germline V gene encodes CDR1 LGHDT and CDR2 YNNKEL (reference sequence). CDR3 sequence: CASFGGNYGYTF. In DNA, the CDR3 is TGTGCCAGCTTCGGCGGGAACTATGGCTACACCTTC.

The chain is built from TRBV5-4 and TRBJ1-1; D possibly corresponds to TRBD1 (6 bases). The germline V and J ends were trimmed by 4 bases and 8 bases, with 15 bases remaining between them. Germline V gives CDR1 SGHNT, CDR2 YYREEE (reference sequence). The CDR3 sequence is 13 residues long. The CDR3 reads CASSRTASTEAFF. The CDR3 coding sequence is TGTGCCAGCAGCCGGACAGCCAGTACAGAAGCTTTCTTT.